The 14 T cell receptor beta chains listed next were all sequenced from one sample in a study of T-cell reconstitution after alpha-beta-depleted transplantation in children. Unique molecular identifiers tagged the TCRbeta library. TCRdb redid the calling of the PCR reads with MiXCR, one entry per CDR3 protein. The sample contains around 300,000 distinct CDR3 sequences, around 10% of which appear only once. This specimen was PBMCs, taken before TCRalphabeta/CD19-depleted stem cell transplant. All receptors derive from a boy under two years old with acute myeloid leukemia, due to receive a stem cell transplant.

At least ten counts were recorded for this clonotype. The V and J genes are TRBV13 and TRBJ2-1; D is possibly TRBD2 (6 bases). The V and J ends lost 3 bases and 5 bases respectively, with 14 bases between them. This CDR3 is 15 amino acids long. CDR1 PRHDT and CDR2 FYEKMQ come from the germline V gene (reference sequence). The CDR3 spells CASSFGGKFDNEQFF. DNA of the CDR3: TGTGCCAGCAGCTTCGGCGGGAAATTTGACAATGAGCAGTTCTTC.

This clonotype occurred a few times. CDR3: CATKGPYNEQFF. The CDR3 region has the DNA TGTGCCACCAAGGGGCCCTACAATGAGCAGTTCTTC. The rearrangement joins TRBV24-1 to TRBJ2-1; TRBD1 might be the D (5 bases). This CDR3 has 12 residues. Germline CDR1 KGHDR, CDR2 SFDVKD. V lost 8 bases to trimming and J lost 2 bases, with 6 bases between them.

This clonotype was observed at least ten times. V and J are TRBV2 and TRBJ2-7; D might be TRBD1 (5 bases). The CDR3 sequence is 14 residues long. Germline V gives CDR1 SNHLY, CDR2 FYNNEI. V lost 3 bases to trimming and J lost 6 bases, with 15 bases between them. CDR3 coding DNA: TGTGCCAGCAGTGATCAGGGTGGCGACCTCGAGCAGTACTTC. Translation gives CASSDQGGDLEQYF. The entire variable domain, with the rest obtained from reference TRBV2 and TRBJ2-7, is as follows: EPEVTQTPSHQVTQMGQEVILRCVPISNHLYFYWYRQILGQKVEFLVSFYNNEISEKSEIFDDQFSVERPDGSNFTLKIRSTKLEDSAMYFCASSDQGGDLEQYFGPGTRLTVT.

This clonotype showed up many times. The CDR3 here is CASSPRTGYGNQPQHF. The CDR3 DNA sequence: TGTGCCAGCAGTCCCCGGACAGGGTATGGCAATCAGCCCCAGCATTTT. This chain links TRBV28 with TRBJ1-5, with 8 positions matching TRBD1. The CDR3 runs 16 residues. V was pared by 5 bases and J by 2 bases, with 8 bases of the junction left unmatched. Germline CDR1 reads MDHEN; CDR2 reads SYDVKM.

Ten or more counts support this clonotype. The chain carries TRBV7-3 and TRBJ1-1, with D possibly being TRBD1 (6 bases). The CDR3 is 15 amino acids. CDR1 SGHTA and CDR2 FQGTGA come from the germline V gene. V gave up 5 bases and J gave up 2 bases, with 15 bases separating them. In DNA, the CDR3 is TGTGCCAGCAGCCCCCCAGGGGTGCCAAACACTGAAGCTTTCTTT. Protein product: CASSPPGVPNTEAFF.

This clonotype came up a few times. The rearrangement uses TRBV28 and TRBJ1-2; D is undetermined. Germline values: CDR1 MDHEN, CDR2 SYDVKM. This CDR3 is 14 amino acids long. Between the trimmed V and J ends, which lost 6 bases and 5 bases, there was a span of 16 bases. The DNA for the CDR3 is TGTGCCAGCAGCCACCCGGGGTGGGAGTATGGCTACACCTTC. Its protein is CASSHPGWEYGYTF.

This clonotype showed up many times. The genes are TRBV9 and TRBJ2-3; 11 bases line up with TRBD2. The V gene end was trimmed by 2 bases and the J gene end by 1 base; junction bases not matched to a gene: 0. The CDR3 is 15 amino acids. Germline-derived CDR1 and CDR2 are SGDLS and YYNGEE. CDR3 sequence reads: CASSVGLAGTDTQYF. CDR3 DNA: TGTGCCAGCAGCGTGGGACTAGCGGGCACAGATACGCAGTATTTT.

This chain connects TRBV20-1 to TRBJ2-1, with 9 positions matching TRBD2. The V segment lost 6 bases and the J segment 14 bases; nucleotides outside the gene matches: 8. The germline V gene has CDR1 DFQATT and CDR2 SNEGSKA (reference sequence). The CDR3 contains 11 residues. CDR3 in amino acids: CSALSGRGEFF. DNA of the CDR3: TGCAGTGCCCTTAGCGGGAGAGGGGAGTTCTTC.

This clonotype was detected many times. This chain joins TRBV4-3 and TRBJ2-1; D not certain. Deletions cut 0 bases from V and 7 bases from J, with 7 bases between. This CDR3 spans 13 amino acids. The V gene's germline CDR1 is LGHNA and CDR2 YSLEER. CDR3 residues: CASSQDFLNEQFF. The CDR3 bases are TGCGCCAGCAGCCAAGATTTCCTGAATGAGCAGTTCTTC.

The sample holds many counts of this clonotype. The V and J genes are TRBV29-1 and TRBJ2-3, with D tentatively TRBD2 (6 bases). The CDR3 spans 10 residues. V lost 6 bases to trimming and J lost 6 bases, with 7 bases between them. Per germline, CDR1 SQVTM and CDR2 ANQGSEA. The CDR3 DNA reads as TGCAGCGTGGAGGGGGATACGCAGTATTTT. Residues: CSVEGDTQYF.

This clonotype was observed a handful of times. The chain combines TRBV20-1 with TRBJ2-5; TRBD1 aligns across 8 bases. V dropped 6 bases and J dropped 2; count of bases not matched to a gene: 5. The CDR3 extends over 13 amino acids. Germline loops: CDR1 DFQATT, CDR2 SNEGSKA (reference sequence). The CDR3 sequence: CSAITGGQETQYF. CDR3 bases: TGCAGTGCCATAACAGGGGGACAAGAGACCCAGTACTTC.

This clonotype was seen more than once but under ten times. This sequence joins TRBV4-2 and TRBJ2-5, with 8 bases identical to TRBD1. Germline loops: CDR1 LGHNA, CDR2 YNFKEQ. The V and J ends lost 4 bases and 4 bases, in that order; junction bases with no gene match: 11. CDR3 length equals 16 residues. The CDR3 here is CASSPLGGQGGETQYF. The CDR3 bases are TGTGCCAGCAGCCCGCTGGGAGGACAGGGTGGAGAGACCCAGTACTTC.

This sequence joins TRBV5-6 and TRBJ1-5; D not certain. The CDR3 has 12 residues. The V end was cut by 2 bases, the J end by 6 bases, with 6 bases between. Germline V gives CDR1 SGHDT, CDR2 YYEEEE. The CDR3 region has the DNA TGTGCCAGCAGCTTACAAAGTCAGCCCCAGCATTTT. Translating it yields CASSLQSQPQHF.

This clonotype was observed many times. J is TRBJ1-5 and V is TRBV27, with TRBD1 matching over 7 bases. The CDR3 is 14 amino acids. Per germline, CDR1 MNHEY and CDR2 SMNVEV (reference sequence). With 6 bases clipped from V and 4 bases from J, the junction kept 6 bases outside the gene matches. CDR3 in amino acids: CASSLRGRNQPQHF. For the CDR3, the DNA is TGTGCCAGCAGCCTCAGGGGGAGAAATCAGCCCCAGCATTTT.